This section outlines one TCR beta chain sequence together with its context. Antigen: not known. The sample comes from a study of monozygotic twins with cystic fibrosis. Points from the study as a whole: Low clonality (median around 0.0095) suggested a mostly naive repertoire. In 13 of 16 pairs, V gene usage was closest to the co-twin's. Age, concordance and disease severity did not associate with shared CDR3 numbers.

Assay used: immunoSEQ multiplex PCR; TCRdb lists only in-frame clones, some missing. The data contain under 30,000 clones, 75% to 95% of them singletons. Germline lookup yields CDR1 GTSNPN and CDR2 SVGIG (reference sequence). The CDR3 is 16 residues long. Losses at the gene ends were 3 bases for V and 6 bases for J; bases not matched to a gene: 12. This TCR was recovered from a girl aged 2 to 10 with cystic fibrosis. Material: blood. This chain links TRBV30 with TRBJ2-1; TRBD2 matches 9 bases. The CDR3 sequence is CAWRIRSGGLGNEQFF. As DNA, the CDR3 is TGTGCCTGGAGGATACGTAGCGGGGGACTGGGCAATGAGCAGTTCTTC.